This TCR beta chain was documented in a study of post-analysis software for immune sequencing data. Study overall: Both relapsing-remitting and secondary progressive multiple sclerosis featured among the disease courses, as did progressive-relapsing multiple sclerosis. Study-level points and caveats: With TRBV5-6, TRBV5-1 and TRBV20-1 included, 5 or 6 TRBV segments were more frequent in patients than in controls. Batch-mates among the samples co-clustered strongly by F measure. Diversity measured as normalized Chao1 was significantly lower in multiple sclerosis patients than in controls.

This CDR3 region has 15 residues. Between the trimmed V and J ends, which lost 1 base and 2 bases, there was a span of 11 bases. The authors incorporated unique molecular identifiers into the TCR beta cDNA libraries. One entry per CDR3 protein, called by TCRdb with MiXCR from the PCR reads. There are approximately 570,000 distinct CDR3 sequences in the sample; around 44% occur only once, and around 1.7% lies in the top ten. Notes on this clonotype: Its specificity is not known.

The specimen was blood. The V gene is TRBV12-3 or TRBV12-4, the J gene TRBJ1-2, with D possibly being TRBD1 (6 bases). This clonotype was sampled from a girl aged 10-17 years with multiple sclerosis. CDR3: CASSLVAGANYGYTF. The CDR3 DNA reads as TGTGCCAGCAGTTTAGTGGCAGGGGCGAACTATGGCTACACCTTC.